The source of this TCR beta chain is a study of identical twins (dated by TCRdb to 2016 to 2017). About the study as a whole: To test whether fetal clonotypes persist, the study used deep sequencing on TCR alpha and beta repertoires from monozygotic twins, unrelated adults of various ages, and cord blood. To rule out contamination, the twin experiments were replicated at different times with different library preparation protocols.

Every donor was a healthy Caucasian. Three pairs of female monozygotic twins, all aged 18 to 29 years, made up the twin cohort. Miltenyi CD45RO+ enrichment and human naive T-cell isolation kits were used to isolate memory (CD45RO+) and naive T cells from PBMC. The paper as a whole reports these results and caveats: Compared with coincidental sharing between unrelated individuals, out-of-frame TCR alpha sequences shared between twins showed an excess of sequences with low generation probability. Excess twin sharing in beta out-of-frame sequences was weaker because fewer shared sequences lowered the signal-to-noise ratio. Because the same donors could not be followed over many years, the conclusions depended on cross-sectional statistical analysis. In monozygotic twins, out-of-frame TCR alpha sharing was systematically underestimated by recombination models, although the models agreed with sharing between unrelated individuals. Invariant T cells such as MAIT and iNKT could partly confound zero-insertion analyses, although diverse VJ usage argued against such confounding for most clonotypes. Fewer insertions were carried by abundant cord blood beta clonotypes, a similar but weaker trend appeared in young adult naive repertoires, and no such trend appeared in memory repertoires.

The library was built by means of 5' RACE. The sequencer was an Illumina HiSeq 2000. Template switching added a universal primer binding site, and the final cDNA carried a unique molecular identifier that allowed TCR cDNA molecules to be counted accurately. Specific primers in the conserved constant-segment region were used to synthesize first-strand cDNA for the TCR alpha and beta chains. To control for contamination, every cDNA library was double barcoded, receiving both a SMART-Mk sample barcode and Illumina barcodes. TruSeq adapter sequences along with Illumina sample barcodes were introduced in two successive PCR steps. Sequencing of the TCR alpha and beta cDNA libraries was done on the Illumina HiSeq platform using custom primers. The paper's data handling went like this. Unique molecular identifiers were extracted from raw reads with MiGEC, and CDR3 positions were determined with MiXCR. For each individual, recombination models were inferred using an EM algorithm with the repgenHMM and IGoR tools. Shared clonotypes were analyzed with the tcR package in R, and sharing was normalized by the product of cloneset sizes. Out-of-frame nonproductive sequences were analyzed to study raw recombination free of thymic and clonal selection effects. Starting from the raw public reads, TCRdb applied fastp trimming at Q25, assembled clones with MiXCR and retained in-frame beta chains. Under each unique CDR3 protein, matching rows form one entry showing the most common genes and DNA. The V and J calls reflect TCRdb's pipeline rather than the authors' work. In this sample the table shows fewer than 350,000 distinct CDR3 sequences, 6.5% to 9.5% of which occur a single time. The top ten constitute roughly 2% of the sample.

From a lookup of the germline V gene (reference sequence), CDR1 and CDR2 are DFQATT and SNEGSKA. The CDR3, cysteine through phenylalanine, is 14 amino acids long. The retained sequence is limited to the CDR3, 42 bases, with the frame set at the first base. V loses 0 bases, J loses 6 bases, and the germline ends lie 15 bases apart. As for this clonotype: Its antigen has not been determined. No qualities accompany the bases; no much larger clone lies one base away.

These data also formed part of another study, on yellow fever vaccine responses in identical twins. As that second study puts it: According to the authors, the vaccine-induced T cell response in identical twins seemed to be partly convergent and partly specific to each individual. Focusing on identical twins, the study followed the T cell clones that responded to the vaccine, and did so with precision.

Sequencing was done on a sample of memory (CD45RO+) T cells sorted from blood. What the cell subset or site label conveys for this sample: CD45RO+ enriched T cells. The chain is made from TRBV20-1 and TRBJ2-7; the D gene is unclear. The source of this sequence is a woman aged 18-35 years in good health. In nucleotide form, the sequence is TGCAGTGCTAGAGATCTAAGCTACTCTTTCGAGCAGTACTTC. This is translated as CSARDLSYSFEQYF.